A single count supports the clone carrying this T cell receptor (beta chain). The antigen is undetermined. The PCR had 60 Vbeta and 13 Jbeta primers. Libraries were prepared by immunoSEQ multiplex PCR; TCRdb keeps only in-frame clonotypes and omits some of them. The table has under 200,000 clones, 79% seen once. Germline trimming cut 4 bases from V and 6 bases from J; bases unmatched to any gene: 3. The CDR3 is made up of 13 amino acids. Looked up from germline, CDR1 is SGHNT and CDR2 is YYREEE (reference sequence). These data belong to a study of cytomegalovirus exposure and HLA in healthy donors. Broader study findings: The productive fraction for most TCR beta V segments was about 90% or about 30% in an earlier analysis. Researchers reported in a later analysis that a missense DCLRE1C variant was tied to TCR beta V- and J-gene trimming. Presence/absence analyses assumed roughly uniform sequencing depth across donors. V segments that were indistinguishable, TRBV6-2 and TRBV6-3 among them, were omitted from analysis.

The chain is built from TRBV5-4 and TRBJ1-2; 10 bases are shared with TRBD1. This receptor was obtained from a woman aged 25-40 years in good health and CMV-seropositive. The material sequenced was PBMCs. The CDR3 protein is CASSLDRGHGYTF. The CDR3 DNA reads TGTGCCAGCAGCCTCGACAGGGGGCATGGCTACACCTTC.